A selection of T cell receptor beta chains follows, all from one sample in a study of blood T cell repertoires in COVID-19. Measured with immunoSEQ multiplex PCR; TCRdb has only the in-frame clones, and not every one. The data contain approximately 200,000 clones, approximately 84% of them singletons. Sample: peripheral blood. The receptors stem from a woman aged 55-69 years with acute or convalescent COVID-19. The CDR3 runs from the conserved cysteine through the conserved F or W. The order of the fields is D gene, V gene, clone size, J gene, CDR3 protein, CDR3 DNA. The D gene is left open where the match is weak. Not every row has a clone size; where given, it reads once, few, many or a size class.

TRBD1	TRBV2	-	TRBJ1-1	CASRGQGIRNTEAFF	TGTGCCAGCAGAGGACAGGGAATAAGGAACACTGAAGCTTTCTTT
-	TRBV5-6	-	TRBJ2-1	CASSLLGSSGYNEQFF	TGTGCCAGCAGCTTGTTAGGTAGCTCGGGCTACAATGAGCAGTTCTTC
TRBD2	TRBV28	-	TRBJ2-2	CASSLSLAGTGELFF	TGTGCCAGCAGTTTATCACTAGCGGGGACCGGGGAGCTGTTTTTT
-	TRBV7-2	-	TRBJ2-2	CASSLGGSGELFF	TGTGCCAGCAGCTTGGGGGGATCCGGGGAGCTGTTTTTT
-	TRBV3-1/TRBV3-2	-	TRBJ2-3	CASSQVFTGSTDTQYF	TGTGCCAGCAGCCAAGTTTTTACAGGGAGCACAGATACGCAGTATTTT
TRBD1	TRBV3-1/TRBV3-2	once	TRBJ1-2	CASSQGRGPVGYTF	TGTGCCAGCAGCCAAGGGAGGGGGCCGGTTGGCTACACCTTC
-	TRBV18	-	TRBJ1-1	CASSTMGISEAFF	TGTGCCAGCTCCACAATGGGCATAAGTGAAGCTTTCTTT
TRBD1	TRBV29-1	-	TRBJ2-5	CSGQDRGYQETQYF	TGCAGCGGCCAGGACAGGGGGTACCAAGAGACCCAGTACTTC
TRBD1	TRBV5-1	-	TRBJ1-3	CATLNRTGGNTIYF	TGCGCCACCCTAAACAGGACAGGCGGAAACACCATATATTTT
TRBD1	TRBV5-8	-	TRBJ2-1	CASSFRTGRNEQFF	TGTGCCAGCAGCTTTAGGACAGGGAGGAATGAGCAGTTCTTC
TRBD1	TRBV30	-	TRBJ1-4	CAWSTGQDVVKLFF	TGTGCCTGGAGTACGGGACAGGACGTGGTCAAACTGTTTTTT
-	TRBV6-6	-	TRBJ2-1	CASSPQAGTLSYNEQFF	TGTGCCAGCAGTCCACAAGCAGGAACCCTCTCCTACAATGAGCAGTTCTTC
TRBD2	TRBV7-2	-	TRBJ2-7	CASSSGLAGEKQYF	TGTGCCAGCAGTTCGGGACTAGCGGGGGAAAAGCAGTACTTC
-	TRBV14	-	TRBJ2-7	CASSPDGRGEQYF	TGTGCCAGCAGCCCCGACGGAAGGGGCGAGCAGTACTTC
-	TRBV7-8	-	TRBJ1-6	CASSLVPLQESVSYNSPLHF	TGTGCCAGCAGCTTAGTCCCCTTACAGGAGTCCGTCTCCTATAATTCACCCCTCCACTTT
-	TRBV10-3	once	TRBJ1-3	CAIRRDSGNTIYF	TGTGCCATCAGGAGGGACTCTGGAAACACCATATATTTT
-	TRBV7-9	-	TRBJ1-4	CASQLYPNEKLFF	TGTGCCAGCCAGTTGTACCCTAATGAAAAACTGTTTTTT
-	TRBV14	-	TRBJ1-3	CASSPNRGPYYGNTIYF	TGTGCCAGCAGCCCCAACCGAGGGCCCTATTATGGAAACACCATATATTTT
-	TRBV28	-	TRBJ2-3	CASSPTGDPTNTQYF	TGTGCCAGCAGCCCCACCGGGGATCCTACGAATACGCAGTATTTT
TRBD1	TRBV7-9	-	TRBJ1-5	CASSTGTGNQPQHF	TGTGCCAGCAGCACCGGGACAGGGAATCAGCCCCAGCATTTT
TRBD2	TRBV2	-	TRBJ2-3	CASSRSSGAVDTQYF	TGTGCCAGCAGTCGGTCTAGCGGGGCGGTAGATACGCAGTATTTT
-	TRBV28	-	TRBJ1-5	CASSLSSGQLPHF	TGTGCCAGCAGTTTATCTTCAGGACAGTTGCCACATTTT
TRBD1	TRBV3-1/TRBV3-2	-	TRBJ1-1	CASSRGAQGPETLNTEAFF	TGTGCCAGCAGCCGCGGGGCACAGGGGCCCGAAACATTGAACACTGAAGCTTTCTTT
TRBD1	TRBV27	-	TRBJ1-2	CASSSTGVGGYTF	TGTGCCAGCAGTTCGACAGGGGTGGGGGGCTACACCTTC
TRBD1	TRBV5-4	-	TRBJ1-1	CASSSGPISGGNTEAFF	TGTGCCAGCAGCTCGGGACCCATCTCAGGGGGGAACACTGAAGCTTTCTTT
TRBD2	TRBV7-9	-	TRBJ2-5	CASSLGTSGGAETQYF	TGTGCCAGCAGCTTGGGGACTAGCGGGGGGGCGGAGACCCAGTACTTC
-	TRBV5-1	few	TRBJ2-3	CASSVAPGADTQYF	TGCGCCAGCAGCGTAGCGCCGGGAGCAGATACGCAGTATTTT
TRBD1	TRBV7-2	-	TRBJ1-2	CASSSGQGLYGYTF	TGTGCCAGCAGCTCCGGACAGGGACTCTATGGCTACACCTTC
TRBD1	TRBV19	-	TRBJ2-7	CASSIKAAGTGGLYF	TGTGCCAGTAGTATAAAGGCGGCGGGGACAGGGGGCCTGTACTTC
-	TRBV14	-	TRBJ1-3	CASSQVEGWSGNTIYF	TGTGCCAGCAGCCAAGTGGAGGGTTGGAGCGGAAACACCATATATTTT
TRBD1	TRBV18	-	TRBJ2-6	CASSPRPRGQGANVLTF	TGTGCCAGCTCACCACGTCCCAGGGGGCAAGGGGCCAACGTCCTGACTTTC
-	TRBV5-1	-	TRBJ2-2	CASSPVPGLDTGELFF	TGCGCCAGCAGCCCGGTCCCTGGACTCGACACCGGGGAGCTGTTTTTT
TRBD1	TRBV5-6	-	TRBJ2-7	CASSTGQGFYEQYF	TGTGCCAGCAGCACGGGACAGGGGTTCTACGAGCAGTACTTC
TRBD1	TRBV30	-	TRBJ1-2	CAWSWVRGPTGAGYTF	TGTGCCTGGAGCTGGGTACGTGGGCCGACAGGGGCTGGCTACACCTTC
-	TRBV30	few	TRBJ1-5	CAWSRSTGGDQPQHF	TGTGCCTGGTCTAGGAGTACAGGCGGCGATCAGCCCCAGCATTTT
TRBD1	TRBV6-6	-	TRBJ1-1	CAIGTGWLAFF	TGTGCCATCGGGACAGGGTGGTTGGCTTTCTTT
-	TRBV18	-	TRBJ1-2	CASSPKAGNYGYTF	TGTGCCAGCTCACCAAAGGCAGGGAACTATGGCTACACCTTC
TRBD2	TRBV19	-	TRBJ2-7	CASSIGSRGVSYEQYF	TGTGCCAGTAGTATAGGATCCCGGGGGGTCTCCTACGAGCAGTACTTC
TRBD1	TRBV2	-	TRBJ2-7	CASSQGALSYEQYF	TGTGCCAGCAGCCAGGGGGCCCTCTCCTACGAGCAGTACTTC
-	TRBV7-2	-	TRBJ2-2	CASSLIPGMTGELFF	TGTGCCAGCAGCTTAATTCCAGGGATGACCGGGGAGCTGTTTTTT
TRBD2	TRBV28	-	TRBJ2-1	CASRTPLGGGTNNEQFF	TGTGCCAGCCGCACCCCCTTGGGCGGGGGGACCAACAATGAGCAGTTCTTC
-	TRBV7-9	-	TRBJ2-3	CATSIAALGDTQYF	TGTGCCACCTCAATAGCGGCATTAGGAGATACGCAGTATTTT
-	TRBV5-4	-	TRBJ1-1	CASSLPGVAEAFF	TGTGCCAGCAGCTTGCCGGGTGTCGCTGAAGCTTTCTTT
-	TRBV5-4	-	TRBJ1-1	CASSLGGWGAFF	TGTGCCAGCAGCTTGGGAGGGTGGGGAGCTTTCTTT
TRBD2	TRBV27	-	TRBJ2-7	CASKRTSGAYEQYF	TGTGCCAGCAAAAGAACTAGCGGGGCCTACGAGCAGTACTTC
-	TRBV11-2	-	TRBJ2-7	CASSVLYEQYF	TGTGCCAGCAGCGTCCTCTACGAGCAGTACTTC